A selection of T cell receptor beta chains follows, all from one sample in a study of T-cell reconstitution after alpha-beta-depleted transplantation in children. Using its own MiXCR run on the PCR reads, TCRdb lists one record per CDR3 protein. Of under 450,000 distinct CDR3 sequences in the sample, about an eighth are singletons; the top ten hold about 4.5%. The sample in question was PBMCs, obtained from the stem cell graft. These receptors were collected from a human donor who donated a stem cell graft to a child with Fanconi anemia. Each CDR3 is given with its conserved first and last residue. The order of the fields is V gene, J gene, clone size, D gene, CDR3 protein, CDR3 DNA. The D gene is left open where the match is weak. The size entry is marked missing in some rows and otherwise reads once, few, many or a size class.

>TRBV7-2|TRBJ2-5|NA|NA
CASSEGYIPETQYF
TGTGCCAGCAGCGAGGGCTACATTCCGGAGACCCAGTACTTC
>TRBV6-5|TRBJ1-2|NA|NA
CASSYWDGNGYTF
TGTGCCAGCAGTTACTGGGACGGGAATGGCTACACCTTC
>TRBV5-1|TRBJ2-3|few|NA
CASSAQGISLTDTQYF
TGCGCCAGCAGTGCCCAGGGCATTTCCCTCACAGATACGCAGTATTTT
>TRBV7-2|TRBJ2-1|few|NA
CASTLSRGAGRTYNEQFF
TGTGCCAGCACCCTTAGCCGGGGGGCGGGTAGGACCTACAATGAGCAGTTCTTC
>TRBV7-6|TRBJ2-6|NA|NA
CASSLESGAGANVLTF
TGTGCCAGCAGCTTAGAGTCCGGGGCTGGGGCCAACGTCCTGACTTTC
>TRBV20-1|TRBJ2-7|many|NA
CSARVEGPQGEQYF
TGCAGTGCTAGAGTTGAGGGACCACAAGGCGAGCAGTACTTC
>TRBV5-1|TRBJ2-7|few|NA
CASSSSSTLRTSDYEQYF
TGCGCCAGCAGCTCCTCGTCCACACTTAGGACGTCCGACTACGAGCAGTACTTC
>TRBV12-3/TRBV12-4|TRBJ2-4|many|NA
CASSIRTPQNIQYF
TGTGCCAGCAGCATAAGGACTCCTCAAAACATTCAGTACTTC
>TRBV7-2|TRBJ1-4|few|NA
CASSLGGRPNEKLFF
TGTGCCAGCAGCTTAGGGGGCCGACCTAATGAAAAACTGTTTTTT
>TRBV4-3|TRBJ1-2|NA|NA
CASSQGSSVGGYTF
TGCGCCAGCAGCCAAGGCAGCAGCGTGGGTGGCTACACCTTC
>TRBV7-2|TRBJ2-1|many|TRBD1
CASSLQGYGYNEQFF
TGTGCCAGCAGCCTACAGGGGTATGGCTACAATGAGCAGTTCTTC
>TRBV12-3/TRBV12-4|TRBJ1-2|many|NA
CASSPSGRILYGYTF
TGTGCCAGCAGTCCGTCGGGCAGGATCCTCTATGGCTACACCTTC
>TRBV6-1|TRBJ1-1|few|NA
CASSEALGPEAFF
TGTGCCAGCAGTGAAGCGCTTGGGCCTGAAGCTTTCTTT
>TRBV30|TRBJ1-4|NA|NA
CAWRYSGATNEKLFF
TGTGCCTGGAGATACTCGGGGGCAACTAATGAAAAACTGTTTTTT